Below are 29 T cell receptor beta chains sequenced from a single sample in a study of blood T cell repertoires in COVID-19. Sequencing was performed with immunoSEQ multiplex PCR; in TCRdb, only in-frame clones are kept and a portion is missing. Among 250,000 to 300,000 clones listed, about 89% were seen once. Sequenced sample: peripheral blood. These receptors originate from a man between 50 and 59 years old with acute or convalescent COVID-19.

This chain uses TRBV5-1 with TRBJ2-5; 8 bases fit TRBD2. The CDR3 is made up of 16 amino acids. Germline lookup yields CDR1 SGHRS and CDR2 YFSETQ. V lost 4 bases, J lost 4 bases, and 12 bases stayed unmatched. The CDR3 nucleotides are TGCGCCAGCAGCCTCGGGGGGGAAGCGGGGTTAGAGACCCAGTACTTC. As protein: CASSLGGEAGLETQYF. Full variable domain (missing parts from reference TRBV5-1 and TRBJ2-5): KAGVTQTPRYLIKTRGQQVTLSCSPISGHRSVSWYQQTPGQGLQFLFEYFSETQRNKGNFPGRFSGRQFSNSRSEMNVSTLELGDSALYLCASSLGGEAGLETQYFGPGTRLLVL.

The genes are TRBV30 and TRBJ1-3; 8 bases line up with TRBD1. This CDR3 comprises 12 residues. V lost 8 bases to trimming and J lost 7 bases; unmatched junction nucleotides: 7. Germline CDR1 is GTSNPN and CDR2 is SVGIG (reference sequence). This CDR3 is CAADREWNTIYF. CDR3 coding DNA: TGTGCCGCGGACAGGGAATGGAACACCATATATTTT.

A single count supports this clone. The chain couples TRBV7-9 to TRBJ1-1; no definite D call. In germline, CDR1 is SEHNR, CDR2 FQNEAQ (reference sequence). Trimming removed 5 bases from V and 3 bases from J, with 19 bases in between. The CDR3 spans 16 residues. This chain's CDR3 is CASSIGWGGRDTEAFF. The CDR3 DNA is TGTGCCAGCAGCATAGGCTGGGGAGGGAGAGACACTGAAGCTTTCTTT.

This clone was counted only a few times. CDR3 amino acids: CASSLRDREYGYTF. Here the CDR3 DNA reads TGTGCCAGCAGCCTTCGGGACAGGGAATATGGCTACACCTTC. The genes are TRBV7-9 and TRBJ1-2; 9 bases map to TRBD1. This CDR3 has 14 residues. CDR1 and CDR2 (germline): SEHNR, FQNEAQ (reference sequence). Trimming took 5 bases from V and 5 from J; bases not matched to a gene: 6.

V is TRBV6-1 and J is TRBJ1-2, with 7 bases aligning to TRBD1. The CDR3 length is 14 residues. Germline assignment: CDR1 MNHNS and CDR2 SASEGT. V trimming: 3 bases; J trimming: 6 bases; junction bases outside the gene matches: 7. The CDR3 spells CASSDPWTGHGYTF. The CDR3 DNA sequence: TGTGCCAGCAGTGACCCCTGGACAGGCCATGGCTACACCTTC.

The chain combines TRBV13 with TRBJ1-1; D ambiguous. Germline CDR1 reads PRHDT; CDR2 reads FYEKMQ (reference sequence). The V and J ends lost 5 bases and 0 bases respectively, with 10 bases between them. The CDR3 has 14 residues. In DNA form, the CDR3 reads TGTGCCAGCAGCCGTAACCGGGTGAACACTGAAGCTTTCTTT. This sequence encodes CASSRNRVNTEAFF.

The chain uses TRBV15 and TRBJ2-7; tentative D call: TRBD1 (5 bases). V lost 0 bases to trimming and J lost 6 bases, with 12 bases between them. This CDR3 has 14 residues. The germline gives CDR1 LNHNV, CDR2 YYDKDF (reference sequence). CDR3 sequence reads: CATSRDKGIFEQYF. The CDR3 nucleotides are TGTGCCACCAGCAGAGATAAGGGGATCTTCGAGCAGTACTTC.

V usage is TRBV7-9 and J usage is TRBJ1-4; TRBD1 matches at 10 bases. The CDR3 sequence is 14 residues long. V shed 3 bases and J 8 bases; nucleotides not matched to a gene: 3. From germline, CDR1 is SEHNR and CDR2 FQNEAQ (reference sequence). CDR3 bases: TGTGCCAGCAGCTTGACAGGGGGCGAGGAAAAACTGTTTTTT. This codes for CASSLTGGEEKLFF.

The chain is built from TRBV2 and TRBJ2-3; the D gene is possibly TRBD1 (5 bases). Germline assignment: CDR1 SNHLY and CDR2 FYNNEI. The CDR3 extends over 14 amino acids. V was cut by 3 bases and J by 6 bases, with 13 bases left in between. The CDR3 sequence is CASSDQGKGDTQYF. CDR3 bases: TGTGCCAGCAGTGACCAGGGTAAGGGCGATACGCAGTATTTT.

The chain is built from TRBV13 and TRBJ1-2; 9 nucleotides agree with TRBD1. With 5 bases clipped from V and 10 bases from J, the junction kept 20 bases outside the gene matches. Germline lookup yields CDR1 PRHDT and CDR2 FYEKMQ (reference sequence). The CDR3 runs 17 residues. The CDR3 loop reads CASSPLSLTGGEGDYTF. CDR3 in DNA: TGTGCCAGCAGCCCACTATCCCTAACAGGGGGCGAGGGTGACTACACCTTC.

This clone was seen only once. The V and J genes are TRBV5-1 and TRBJ1-1; a weak D match, TRBD1 (5 bases). V lost 2 bases, J lost 2 bases, and 7 bases lay in between. This CDR3 has 13 residues. CDR1 and CDR2 from the germline V gene are SGHRS and YFSETQ. This chain's CDR3 is CASSFGANTEAFF. CDR3 in DNA: TGCGCCAGCAGCTTTGGGGCCAACACTGAAGCTTTCTTT. The complete variable domain, with remaining parts taken from reference TRBV5-1 and TRBJ1-1, reads KAGVTQTPRYLIKTRGQQVTLSCSPISGHRSVSWYQQTPGQGLQFLFEYFSETQRNKGNFPGRFSGRQFSNSRSEMNVSTLELGDSALYLCASSFGANTEAFFGQGTRLTVV.

The count of this clone is one. The J gene is TRBJ2-1, the V gene TRBV18; a possible D gene is TRBD2 (5 bases). With 1 base removed from V and 1 base from J, the gap between germline ends came to 11 bases. There are 16 residues in the CDR3. Germline V gene sequence: CDR1 KGHSH, CDR2 LQKENI. Written as DNA, the CDR3 is TGTGCCAGCTCACCACGGAGCTCGGGGTCCTACAATGAGCAGTTCTTC. It encodes CASSPRSSGSYNEQFF.

This clone occurred a few times. At the DNA level, this CDR3 is encoded by other sequences in the same sample as well. CDR3 loop: CAWSGGPNQPQHF. In DNA, the CDR3 is TGTGCCTGGAGTGGAGGGCCTAATCAGCCCCAGCATTTT. This sequence joins TRBV30 and TRBJ1-5; D is unclear. The V end lost 1 base, the J end lost 4 bases, and 8 bases lay between the germline ends. CDR1 and CDR2 (germline): GTSNPN, SVGIG (reference sequence). CDR3 length equals 13 residues.

The sample holds one count of this clone. The gene calls are TRBV9 and TRBJ2-5; 12 bases match TRBD2. Germline CDR1 SGDLS, CDR2 YYNGEE. The CDR3 contains 16 residues. J lost 3 bases, V lost 0 bases, and 3 bases had no gene match. Written as DNA, the CDR3 is TGTGCCAGCAGCGTAGGGGCTAGCGGGGGGGAAGAGACCCAGTACTTC. Its translation is CASSVGASGGEETQYF.

This sequence joins TRBV10-3 and TRBJ2-5; 8 bases are shared with TRBD2. After removal of 3 bases from V and 1 base from J, the junction contained 13 bases not matched to a gene. There are 18 residues in the CDR3. Germline-derived CDR1 and CDR2 are ENHRY and SYGVKD. CDR3 protein: CAISDLGAGGFFQETQYF. The CDR3 nucleotides read TGTGCCATCAGTGATCTCGGGGCGGGGGGTTTTTTCCAAGAGACCCAGTACTTC.

This chain connects TRBV10-2 to TRBJ2-1; D is unresolved. Germline lookup yields CDR1 WSHSY and CDR2 SAAADI. CDR3 size: 16 residues. V lost 3 bases and J 3 bases, leaving 15 bases between the germline ends. The DNA of the CDR3 is TGCGCCAGCAGTGACATGACTCCCTCGGGCTACAATGAGCAGTTCTTC. Its translation: CASSDMTPSGYNEQFF.

V gene TRBV3-1 (or the pseudogene TRBV3-2) combines with J gene TRBJ2-3; 13 positions agree with TRBD2. The germline V gene has CDR1 LGHDT and CDR2 YNNKEL (reference sequence). V lost 4 bases, J lost 3 bases, and 4 bases stayed unmatched. The CDR3 sequence is 16 residues long. For the CDR3, the DNA is TGTGCCAGCAGCCGCCGACTAGCGGGGGGTACAGATACGCAGTATTTT. Translated, it gives CASSRRLAGGTDTQYF.

V is TRBV12-1 and J is TRBJ1-4. TRBV12-1 is noted as a pseudogene. The CDR3 sequence is 18 residues long. CDR3 residues: CASSPGTAGGEPYEKLFF. The CDR3 DNA reads TGTGCCAGCAGCCCGGGGACAGCGGGGGGGGAACCTTATGAAAAACTGTTTTTT.

The rearrangement uses TRBV9 and TRBJ2-1, with TRBD2 matching over 8 bases. The V segment lost 0 bases and the J segment 3 bases; nucleotides outside the gene matches: 5. Germline values: CDR1 SGDLS, CDR2 YYNGEE. This CDR3 is 16 amino acids long. CDR3 loop: CASSVDAGGYYNEQFF. The CDR3 DNA sequence: TGTGCCAGCAGCGTAGATGCGGGGGGCTACTACAATGAGCAGTTCTTC.

V usage is TRBV6-2 or TRBV6-3 and J usage is TRBJ2-2; TRBD2 is a possible D gene (6 bases). Per the germline V gene, CDR1 is MNHEY and CDR2 is SVGEGT. This CDR3 is built from 15 residues. Trimming stripped 2 bases from V and 6 bases from J, with 13 bases between. The DNA for the CDR3 is TGTGCCAGCAGTTACAGGGACCCGGGGGCCGGGGAGCTGTTTTTT. Protein sequence: CASSYRDPGAGELFF.

This rearrangement joins TRBV7-9 to TRBJ2-5, with 15 bases identical to TRBD2. With V trimmed by 5 bases and J by 5 bases, 9 bases remained unmatched. Germline loops: CDR1 SEHNR, CDR2 FQNEAQ (reference sequence). This CDR3 is 17 amino acids long. Written as DNA, the CDR3 is TGTGCCAGCAGCCCCCGGGGACTAGCGGGGGGCCTCGAGACCCAGTACTTC. Translating gives CASSPRGLAGGLETQYF. Drawing the rest from reference TRBV7-9 and TRBJ2-5, the complete variable domain is DTGVSQNPRHKITKRGQNVTFRCDPISEHNRLYWYRQTLGQGPEFLTYFQNEAQLEKSRLLSDRFSAERPKGSFSTLEIQRTEQGDSAMYLCASSPRGLAGGLETQYFGPGTRLLVL.

V gene TRBV4-1 combines with J gene TRBJ1-5; D is unclear. CDR1 is MGHRA, CDR2 YSYEKL, per germline. This CDR3 is built from 15 residues. The V gene lost 4 bases and the J gene lost 0 bases, with 10 bases spanning the gap. The CDR3 reads CASSRGGSSNQPQHF. In DNA form, the CDR3 reads TGCGCCAGCAGCCGAGGTGGGTCTAGCAATCAGCCCCAGCATTTT.

This sequence joins TRBV9 and TRBJ2-7; weak D call: TRBD1 (5 bases). In germline, CDR1 is SGDLS, CDR2 YYNGEE. The V end was cut by 4 bases, the J end by 3 bases, with 11 bases between. The CDR3 is 13 residues long. The DNA for the CDR3 is TGTGCCAGCAGCCCCGACAGAAACTACGAGCAGTACTTC. It translates to CASSPDRNYEQYF.

CDR3 nucleotides: TGTGCCAGCAGCCCCGCAGATAACTATGGCTACACCTTC. Protein sequence: CASSPADNYGYTF. V is TRBV12-3 or TRBV12-4 and J is TRBJ1-2; D ambiguous. Trimming shortened V by 6 bases and J by 1 base, and 9 bases separated the two germline ends. This CDR3 is built from 13 residues.

The rearrangement links TRBV30 to TRBJ1-2; D may be TRBD1 (6 bases). CDR1 is GTSNPN and CDR2 is SVGIG in the germline V gene (reference sequence). Trimming removed 3 bases at V and 6 bases at J, with 20 bases between. This CDR3 has 15 amino acids. The CDR3 region has the DNA TGTGCCTGGAGCGAATGGGGGGGCTCGTTGGATGGCTACACCTTC. This translates into CAWSEWGGSLDGYTF.

This CDR3 reads CASSHVRGGLVETQYF. In nucleotides, the CDR3 is TGTGCCAGCAGCCACGTGCGTGGAGGGCTGGTAGAGACCCAGTACTTC. The rearrangement uses TRBV4-2 and TRBJ2-5, with a weak D call TRBD2 (6 bases). Trimming removed 3 bases from V and 4 bases from J, with 18 bases in between. Germline V gives CDR1 LGHNA, CDR2 YNFKEQ. The CDR3 runs to 16 residues.

The CDR3 sequence: CASSPMVLGGNEQFF. In DNA form, the CDR3 reads TGCGCCAGCAGCCCTATGGTGTTGGGGGGCAATGAGCAGTTCTTC. V and J are TRBV4-1 and TRBJ2-1; possible D gene TRBD2, 6 bases. Germline CDR1 and CDR2: MGHRA and YSYEKL. V was clipped by 4 bases and J by 6 bases, with 16 bases between them. The CDR3 sequence is 15 residues long.

The chain carries TRBV4-1 and TRBJ1-2; D is perhaps TRBD1 (5 bases). CDR3 length equals 15 residues. Germline values: CDR1 MGHRA, CDR2 YSYEKL. V was trimmed by 2 bases and J by 4 bases, leaving 14 bases between them. The DNA for the CDR3 is TGCGCCAGCAGCCAACGATCCCCAGGGCCCTATGGCTACACCTTC. Amino acid sequence: CASSQRSPGPYGYTF.

The genes are TRBV6-1 and TRBJ1-5, with D tentatively TRBD1 (5 bases). V was cut by 1 base and J by 4 bases, with 14 bases left in between. The CDR3 extends over 16 amino acids. Germline CDR1 MNHNS, CDR2 SASEGT. The CDR3 spells CASSEGPTVTNQPQHF. For the CDR3, the DNA is TGTGCCAGCAGTGAAGGCCCGACAGTTACGAATCAGCCCCAGCATTTT.